This T cell receptor (beta chain) derives from a study of cytomegalovirus exposure and HLA in healthy donors. V trimming: 8 bases; J trimming: 4 bases; junction bases outside the gene matches: 4. Germline CDR1 SEHNR, CDR2 FQNEAQ (reference sequence). The CDR3 is made up of 14 amino acids. PCR was performed using 60 Vbeta and 13 Jbeta primers. Clones were read by immunoSEQ multiplex PCR, and TCRdb kept only the in-frame ones, dropping some. The table shows some 140,000 clones, with 65% to 80% occurring only once. The rearrangement joins TRBV7-9 to TRBJ2-1; 11 nucleotides align to TRBD2. The receptor was derived from a human donor in good health. The specimen sequenced was PBMCs. The CDR3 region has the DNA TGTGCCAGCCTCGGGACTAGCGGATACAATGAGCAGTTCTTC. The encoded protein is CASLGTSGYNEQFF.